The subject of this entry is one T cell receptor (beta chain). Its specificity is unknown. After removal of 4 bases from V and 2 bases from J, the junction contained 5 bases not matched to a gene. CDR1 and CDR2 from the germline V gene are SGHTA and FQGTGA. There are 15 residues in the CDR3. Donors were nominally healthy when sampled, though unrecorded immune exposures were likely. These data belong to a study of cytomegalovirus exposure and HLA in healthy donors. Turning to the study itself: From about 200 million T cells, an earlier analysis saw 120 million or so unique TCR beta sequences.

Findings and caveats of the study: Testing in vitro showed three CMV-associated chains specific for CMV antigens.

Both 60 Vbeta primers and 13 Jbeta primers went into the PCR. Sequencing was performed with immunoSEQ multiplex PCR; in TCRdb, only in-frame clones are kept and a portion is missing. This sample has about 150,000 clones, with approximately 88% found just once. The receptor's source is a boy under 10 years old in good health and CMV-seronegative. Sequencing was done on a sample of PBMCs. The chain recombines TRBV7-3 with TRBJ2-5; 9 bases agree with TRBD1. The CDR3 coding sequence is TGTGCCAGCAGCTGGGGACAGGGAAGACAAGAGACCCAGTACTTC. Amino acids: CASSWGQGRQETQYF.